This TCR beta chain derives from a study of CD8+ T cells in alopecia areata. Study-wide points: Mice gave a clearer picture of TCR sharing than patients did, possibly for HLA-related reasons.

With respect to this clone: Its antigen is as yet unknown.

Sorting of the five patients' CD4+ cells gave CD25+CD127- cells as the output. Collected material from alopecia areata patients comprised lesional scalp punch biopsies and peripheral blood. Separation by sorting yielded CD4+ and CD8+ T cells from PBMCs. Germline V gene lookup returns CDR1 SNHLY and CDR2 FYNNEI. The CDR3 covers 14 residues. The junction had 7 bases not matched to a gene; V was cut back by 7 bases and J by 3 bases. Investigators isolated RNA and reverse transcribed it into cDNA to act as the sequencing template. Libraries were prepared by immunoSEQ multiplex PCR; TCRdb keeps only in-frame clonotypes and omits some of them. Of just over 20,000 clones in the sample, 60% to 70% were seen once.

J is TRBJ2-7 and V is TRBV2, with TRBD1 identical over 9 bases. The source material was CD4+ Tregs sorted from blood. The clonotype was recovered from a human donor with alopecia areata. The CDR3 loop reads CASKIGQGYYEQYF. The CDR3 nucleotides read TGTGCCAGCAAGATAGGACAGGGGTACTACGAGCAGTACTTC.